One and the same sample provided the 8 T cell receptor beta chains below, sequenced in a study of beta chain features in type 1 diabetes. These TCRs' antigens remain unknown. The investigators reverse transcribed all of the isolated RNA, so they sequenced expressed TCRB transcripts. Measured with immunoSEQ multiplex PCR; TCRdb has only the in-frame clones, and not every one. The sample holds almost 350,000 clones, around 8.5% seen once. Study-wide results and caveats: A moderate, significant TCRB CDR3 shortening appeared in type 1 diabetes across four CD4+ subsets.

Sequencing was performed on central memory CD4+ T cells from blood. All receptors derive from a man aged 25 to 40 with type 1 diabetes.

The J gene is TRBJ2-3, the V gene TRBV5-1; possibly TRBD2 for D (5 bases). From germline, CDR1 is SGHRS and CDR2 YFSETQ. CDR3 length: 16 amino acids. V was shortened by 0 bases and J by 0 bases, with 11 bases between the two germline ends. DNA of the CDR3: TGCGCCAGCAGCTTGGCCTACGGACTCAGCACAGATACGCAGTATTTT. This gives the protein CASSLAYGLSTDTQYF.

V gene TRBV13 combines with J gene TRBJ1-4; 10 nucleotides align to TRBD1. The CDR3 loop spans 17 amino acids. The germline V gene encodes CDR1 PRHDT and CDR2 FYEKMQ (reference sequence). The trim removed 4 bases at V and 0 bases at J, leaving 5 bases unmatched. CDR3 sequence: CASSSDRGPATNEKLFF. CDR3 sequence (DNA): TGTGCCAGCAGCTCCGACAGGGGGCCTGCAACTAATGAAAAACTGTTTTTT. Using reference TRBV13 and TRBJ1-4 for the parts outside the CDR3, the full variable domain is AAGVIQSPRHLIKEKRETATLKCYPIPRHDTVYWYQQGPGQDPQFLISFYEKMQSDKGSIPDRFSAQQFSDYHSELNMSSLELGDSALYFCASSSDRGPATNEKLFFGSGTQLSVL.

In this sample, this clone turned up a few times. The rearrangement joins TRBV5-8 to TRBJ2-3; no clear D. With 2 bases removed from V and 5 bases from J, the gap between germline ends came to 12 bases. CDR1 and CDR2 from the germline V gene are SGHTS and YDEGEE. The CDR3 sequence is 14 residues long. The CDR3 region is CASSFGSYGDTQYF. DNA of the CDR3: TGTGCCAGCAGCTTCGGGTCATATGGAGATACGCAGTATTTT.

The chain has TRBV29-1 and TRBJ2-3, with D uncertain. V was clipped by 4 bases and J by 3 bases, with 8 bases between them. The CDR3 loop spans 12 amino acids. Germline V gives CDR1 SQVTM, CDR2 ANQGSEA. CDR3 region: CSVGIYTDTQYF. CDR3 bases: TGCAGCGTTGGTATCTATACAGATACGCAGTATTTT.

V usage is TRBV7-9 and J usage is TRBJ1-1; a weak D match, TRBD1 (6 bases). This CDR3 comprises 14 residues. V lost 1 base and J 10 bases, leaving 16 bases between the germline ends. Germline V gene data show CDR1 as SEHNR and CDR2 as FQNEAQ (reference sequence). The CDR3 DNA is TGTGCCAGCAGCTTAGTGTCCCGACCGACAGGAGCTTTCTTT. Amino acid sequence: CASSLVSRPTGAFF.

This clone showed up just a few times. The V gene is TRBV28, the J gene TRBJ2-1; 8 positions agree with TRBD1. CDR3 length equals 15 residues. Unmatched junction bases numbered 10, after V lost 4 bases and J lost 8 bases. In germline, CDR1 is MDHEN, CDR2 SYDVKM. CDR3 sequence: CASSSPGQVGDEQFF. CDR3 DNA: TGTGCCAGCAGTTCCCCGGGACAGGTGGGGGATGAGCAGTTCTTC.

The chain combines TRBV7-2 with TRBJ2-4; 7 bases align to TRBD2. The CDR3 covers 12 residues. The V gene's germline CDR1 is SGHTA and CDR2 FQGNSA. Unmatched junction bases numbered 7, after V lost 4 bases and J lost 13 bases. This chain's CDR3 is CASSSTSGDQYF. CDR3 coding DNA: TGTGCCAGCAGCTCTACAAGCGGGGACCAGTACTTC. Based on the CDR3 plus reference TRBV7-2 and TRBJ2-4, the full variable domain is GAGVSQSPSNKVTEKGKDVELRCDPISGHTALYWYRQSLGQGLEFLIYFQGNSAPDKSGLPSDRFSAERTGGSVSTLTIQRTQQEDSAVYLCASSSTSGDQYFGAGTRLSVL.

This clone was detected only a few times. The chain uses TRBV27 and TRBJ1-2; 11 nucleotides line up with TRBD1. Germline CDR1 MNHEY, CDR2 SMNVEV (reference sequence). Germline trimming cut 6 bases from V and 4 bases from J; bases unmatched to any gene: 13. This CDR3 region has 17 residues. The CDR3 coding sequence is TGTGCCAGCAGCCCCGGGACAGGGGGTAGAGGGGGCTATGGCTACACCTTC. Its protein product is CASSPGTGGRGGYGYTF.